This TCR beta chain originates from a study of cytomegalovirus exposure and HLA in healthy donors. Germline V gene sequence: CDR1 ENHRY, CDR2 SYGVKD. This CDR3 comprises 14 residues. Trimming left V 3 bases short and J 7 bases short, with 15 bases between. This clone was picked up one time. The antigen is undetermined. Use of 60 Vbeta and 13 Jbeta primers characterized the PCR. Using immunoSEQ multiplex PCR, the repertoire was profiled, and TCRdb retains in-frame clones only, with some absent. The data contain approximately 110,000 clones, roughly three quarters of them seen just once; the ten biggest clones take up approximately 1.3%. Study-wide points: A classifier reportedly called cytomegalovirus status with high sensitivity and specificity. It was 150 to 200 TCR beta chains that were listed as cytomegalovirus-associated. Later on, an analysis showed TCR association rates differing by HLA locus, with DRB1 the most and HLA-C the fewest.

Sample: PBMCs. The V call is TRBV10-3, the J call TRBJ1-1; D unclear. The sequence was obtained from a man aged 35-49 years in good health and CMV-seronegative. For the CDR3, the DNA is TGTGCCATCAGTGAACTTGACACGGAATATGAAGCTTTCTTT. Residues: CAISELDTEYEAFF.